This TCR beta chain was sequenced during a study of blood T cell repertoires in COVID-19. CDR1 SGHKS and CDR2 YYEKEE come from the germline V gene (reference sequence). With 6 bases removed from V and 3 bases from J, the gap between germline ends came to 19 bases. This CDR3 contains 15 residues. The Seattle patients joined while their infection was active and were tracked longitudinally afterward. Original methodology: Amplified reference gene primers provided the basis for estimating nucleated cell counts. Using immunoSEQ multiplex PCR, the repertoire was profiled, and TCRdb retains in-frame clones only, with some absent. The DNA was the basis for D and trimming; V, J and clone size are from that table. The table has 250,000 to 350,000 clones, around 85% seen once. A single count supports this clone.

Sequencing input: peripheral blood. This sequence originates from a human donor with COVID-19, enrolled during active disease. The donor label of this sample is uncertain. V and J are TRBV5-5 and TRBJ2-7; no clear D. The CDR3 sequence: CASNLMGLGGYEQYF. The CDR3 nucleotides are TGTGCCAGCAATTTAATGGGCTTGGGTGGCTACGAGCAGTACTTC.